The 23 T cell receptor beta chains given below trace back to one sample, sequenced in a study of control samples from healthy donors and cancer patients. The repertoire was sequenced with immunoSEQ multiplex PCR; TCRdb's copy has only in-frame clones and lacks some. Of about 160,000 clones in the sample, roughly 94% were seen once. Sequenced material: PBMCs. The receptors shown here come from a man between 60 and 75 years old with colorectal cancer.

V gene TRBV25-1 combines with J gene TRBJ1-2; D is ambiguous. The germline CDR1 and CDR2 sequences are MGHDK and SYGVNS. The ends were cut back, 8 bases at V and 8 bases at J, with 12 bases in the middle. CDR3 length equals 11 residues. Written as DNA, the CDR3 is TGTGCCAGCGGGGTAGGGAGAGGCTACACCTTC. The encoded protein is CASGVGRGYTF.

The chain recombines TRBV7-9 with TRBJ1-3; 8 nucleotides agree with TRBD1. V lost 1 base and J lost 8; bases outside the gene matches: 13. This CDR3 is built from 17 residues. The germline V gene encodes CDR1 SEHNR and CDR2 FQNEAQ (reference sequence). DNA for the CDR3: TGTGCCAGCAGCTTAGTCTCCCACGGACAGGGCAGGGACACCATATATTTT. Its protein product is CASSLVSHGQGRDTIYF. The variable domain in full, with the rest retrieved from reference TRBV7-9 and TRBJ1-3, is DTGVSQNPRHKITKRGQNVTFRCDPISEHNRLYWYRQTLGQGPEFLTYFQNEAQLEKSRLLSDRFSAERPKGSFSTLEIQRTEQGDSAMYLCASSLVSHGQGRDTIYFGEGSWLTVV.

The chain is built from TRBV7-2 and TRBJ2-3; D is uncertain. The germline CDR1 and CDR2 sequences are SGHTA and FQGNSA. Trimming shortened V by 4 bases and J by 0 bases, and 11 bases separated the two germline ends. This CDR3 spans 15 amino acids. The CDR3 DNA reads TGTGCCAGCAGCTCGAGACCCGCTAGCACAGATACGCAGTATTTT. Amino acid sequence: CASSSRPASTDTQYF.

The genes are TRBV19 and TRBJ1-4, with a possible D match to TRBD1 (5 bases). The V gene lost 4 bases and the J gene lost 5 bases, with 8 bases spanning the gap. There are 13 residues in the CDR3. Looked up from germline, CDR1 is LNHDA and CDR2 is SQIVND (reference sequence). The CDR3 DNA is TGTGCCAGTAGTAATCGGGGGAATGAAAAACTGTTTTTT. This gives the protein CASSNRGNEKLFF.

The chain combines TRBV27 with TRBJ1-4, with unresolved D. The V gene's germline CDR1 is MNHEY and CDR2 SMNVEV (reference sequence). V lost 4 bases and J lost 0, with 12 bases in between. This CDR3 is 16 amino acids long. The CDR3 spells CASSSINTATNEKLFF. The CDR3 region has the DNA TGTGCCAGCAGTTCGATCAACACTGCAACTAATGAAAAACTGTTTTTT.

The V call is TRBV7-9, the J call TRBJ1-1; 8 bases agree with TRBD1. V was clipped by 3 bases and J by 5 bases; unmatched bases: 5. Germline CDR1 reads SEHNR; CDR2 reads FQNEAQ (reference sequence). CDR3 length equals 14 residues. CDR3 DNA: TGTGCCAGCAGCTTCAGGGGGCGCGATACTGAAGCTTTCTTT. Protein product: CASSFRGRDTEAFF.

The rearrangement links TRBV5-1 to TRBJ2-2; the match to TRBD2 covers 10 bases. V lost 0 bases to trimming and J lost 0 bases; unmatched junction nucleotides: 5. There are 18 residues in the CDR3. Per germline, CDR1 SGHRS and CDR2 YFSETQ. The CDR3 DNA reads TGCGCCAGCAGCTTGGTACTAGCGGGGATTACGAACACCGGGGAGCTGTTTTTT. The encoded protein is CASSLVLAGITNTGELFF.

The chain joins TRBV5-4 to TRBJ2-7; no clear D gene. Germline V CDR1 and CDR2: SGHNT, YYREEE (reference sequence). The CDR3 sequence is 13 residues long. With 0 bases removed from V and 3 bases from J, the gap between germline ends came to 7 bases. The CDR3 here is CASSLGRDYEQYF. The CDR3 DNA reads as TGTGCCAGCAGCTTGGGTAGGGACTACGAGCAGTACTTC.

This clone was recorded only once. V usage is TRBV27 and J usage is TRBJ2-3; 10 nucleotides line up with TRBD1. The CDR3 has 16 residues. The ends lost 1 base at V and 3 bases at J; junction bases unmatched: 4. The germline V gene encodes CDR1 MNHEY and CDR2 SMNVEV (reference sequence). The CDR3 region is CASSLWRDRGTDTQYF. The DNA for the CDR3 is TGTGCCAGCAGTTTATGGAGGGACAGGGGAACAGATACGCAGTATTTT.

This chain links TRBV5-4 with TRBJ2-3; D gene uncertain. The CDR3 loop spans 15 amino acids. The ends were cut back, 3 bases at V and 1 base at J, with 12 bases in the middle. Germline CDR1 SGHNT, CDR2 YYREEE (reference sequence). This CDR3 is CASSSGSTRTDTQYF. The CDR3 DNA reads as TGTGCCAGCAGCTCCGGAAGTACCCGCACAGATACGCAGTATTTT.

This chain links TRBV6-5 with TRBJ2-3, with 8 bases identical to TRBD1. CDR3 size: 14 residues. V was pared by 6 bases and J by 10 bases, with 12 bases of the junction left unmatched. CDR1 is MNHEY, CDR2 SVGAGI, per germline. The chain's CDR3 is CASSGDRITPPQYF. In DNA form, the CDR3 reads TGTGCCAGCAGCGGGGACAGGATAACCCCGCCGCAGTATTTT.

The chain carries TRBV6-6 and TRBJ1-4; D is ambiguous. V was clipped by 3 bases and J by 2 bases, with 7 bases between them. From germline, CDR1 is MNHNY and CDR2 SVGAGI (reference sequence). The CDR3 consists of 14 residues. This CDR3 is CASSYTRTNEKLFF. As DNA, the CDR3 is TGTGCCAGCAGTTATACCAGGACTAATGAAAAACTGTTTTTT.

The chain couples TRBV27 to TRBJ1-5; D perhaps matches TRBD1 (6 bases). The CDR3 is 12 residues long. V dropped 6 bases and J dropped 7 bases, with 10 bases sitting between them. CDR1 and CDR2 (germline): MNHEY, SMNVEV (reference sequence). The CDR3 loop reads CASSITGQPQHF. DNA for the CDR3: TGTGCCAGCAGCATCACAGGGCAGCCCCAGCATTTT.

The rearrangement links TRBV27 to TRBJ1-5, with D tentatively TRBD1 (5 bases). Trimming left V 0 bases short and J 3 bases short, with 9 bases between. This CDR3 spans 15 amino acids. Germline CDR1 MNHEY, CDR2 SMNVEV (reference sequence). The CDR3 region has the DNA TGTGCCAGCAGTTTATCAACAGGTCTCAATCAGCCCCAGCATTTT. It yields the protein CASSLSTGLNQPQHF.

The genes are TRBV29-1 and TRBJ2-3; D is unclear. The V gene lost 1 base and the J gene lost 4 bases, with 6 bases spanning the gap. The germline CDR1 and CDR2 sequences are SQVTM and ANQGSEA. The CDR3 is 12 amino acids. The CDR3 bases are TGCAGCGTTGAAGGGTTAGCAGATACGCAGTATTTT. Translation: CSVEGLADTQYF.

The J gene is TRBJ2-5, the V gene TRBV7-9; 7 nucleotides align to TRBD2. V lost 4 bases and J lost 5; bases outside the gene matches: 7. Germline lookup yields CDR1 SEHNR and CDR2 FQNEAQ (reference sequence). CDR3 length equals 14 residues. This chain's CDR3 is CASSSRGELETQYF. The CDR3 DNA reads as TGTGCCAGCAGCTCCCGGGGGGAATTGGAGACCCAGTACTTC.

The chain recombines TRBV21-1 with TRBJ1-1. TRBV21-1 is marked as a pseudogene. The CDR3 extends over 14 amino acids. The CDR3 nucleotides read TGTGCCAGCAGCAGGGGATCTCTGGGCACTGAAGCTTTCTTT. Protein: CASSRGSLGTEAFF.

The V gene is TRBV4-1, the J gene TRBJ2-3; possibly TRBD1 for D (6 bases). CDR1 and CDR2 (germline): MGHRA, YSYEKL. Trimming removed 4 bases from V and 3 bases from J, with 14 bases in between. CDR3 length: 15 amino acids. The CDR3 DNA follows: TGCGCCAGCAGCCGAACAGGGCTGAGGACAGATACGCAGTATTTT. Protein: CASSRTGLRTDTQYF.

The J gene is TRBJ1-1, the V gene TRBV15; D remains ambiguous. Germline CDR1 LNHNV, CDR2 YYDKDF (reference sequence). There are 16 residues in the CDR3. V shed 0 bases and J shed 0 bases, with 11 bases lying between them. CDR3 nucleotide sequence: TGTGCCACCAGCAGAGATCTTCTCATTCTGAACACTGAAGCTTTCTTT. It yields the protein CATSRDLLILNTEAFF. Drawing the rest from reference TRBV15 and TRBJ1-1, the complete variable domain is DAMVIQNPRYQVTQFGKPVTLSCSQTLNHNVMYWYQQKSSQAPKLLFHYYDKDFNNEADTPDNFQSRRPNTSFCFLDIRSPGLGDTAMYLCATSRDLLILNTEAFFGQGTRLTVV.

In nucleotides, the CDR3 is TGTGCCAGCAGGACCCGGGGAGATGAAAAACTGTTTTTT. Translating it yields CASRTRGDEKLFF. The rearrangement joins TRBV6-6 to TRBJ1-4, with D unresolved. This CDR3 contains 13 residues. Trimming shortened V by 6 bases and J by 6 bases, and 11 bases separated the two germline ends. CDR1 MNHNY and CDR2 SVGAGI come from the germline V gene (reference sequence).

The chain recombines TRBV20-1 with TRBJ1-2; the match to TRBD1 covers 10 bases. Germline lookup yields CDR1 DFQATT and CDR2 SNEGSKA (reference sequence). J gave up 6 bases and V 6 bases, and 16 bases lay outside the gene matches. The CDR3 runs 16 residues. The CDR3, as DNA: TGCAGTGCAAGTGGGCCGGGGGCCGGACAGGGGGATGGCTACACCTTC. Residues: CSASGPGAGQGDGYTF.

This chain joins TRBV3-1 (or the pseudogene TRBV3-2) and TRBJ1-5, with no clear D. Trimming left V 1 base short and J 4 bases short, with 2 bases between. This CDR3 comprises 12 residues. Germline lookup yields CDR1 LGHDT and CDR2 YNNKEL (reference sequence). The CDR3 region is CASSQVNQPQHF. The CDR3, as DNA: TGTGCCAGCAGCCAAGTGAATCAGCCCCAGCATTTT.

The rearrangement uses TRBV6-5 and TRBJ1-1, with 9 bases matching TRBD1. Germline CDR1 is MNHEY and CDR2 is SVGAGI. This CDR3 has 14 residues. Germline trimming cut 5 bases from V and 3 bases from J; bases unmatched to any gene: 4. The CDR3 coding sequence is TGTGCCAGCAGTACCCGACAGGGGGACACTGAAGCTTTCTTT. Translating it yields CASSTRQGDTEAFF.